This T cell receptor beta chain was found in a study of blood T cell repertoires in COVID-19. Individuals drawn from some 25 US areas were roughly 18 to 95 years old. Within 2 weeks before study entry, exposed participants met a COVID-19 case. TCRdb's table, derived via immunoSEQ multiplex PCR, lists solely in-frame clones and lacks some. The sample yields a few hundred thousand clones, approximately 90% seen once. V gave up 8 bases and J gave up 6 bases; unmatched junction bases: 11. CDR3 length equals 14 residues. From germline, CDR1 is MNHNY and CDR2 SVGAGI (reference sequence). The sequence was obtained from a middle-aged woman who had been exposed to COVID-19. The material sequenced was PBMCs or T cells enriched from blood (not recorded which). This chain links TRBV6-6 with TRBJ2-7, with 9 bases matching TRBD1. The CDR3 spells CASATGQGLSEQYF. CDR3 sequence (DNA): TGTGCCAGCGCTACGGGACAGGGCCTCTCCGAGCAGTACTTC.